The rows below give T cell receptor beta chains drawn from one sample of a study of OX40 agonist ivuxolimab in advanced cancers. Clones were read by immunoSEQ multiplex PCR, and TCRdb kept only the in-frame ones, dropping some. Here the sample spans about 150,000 clones, approximately 94% being singletons. Here the sequenced sample was CD4+ or CD8+ T cells sorted from blood, taken in a trial of the OX40 agonist ivuxolimab. Receptor source: an adult with an advanced solid tumor such as melanoma, head and neck, liver or kidney cancer. Both conserved end residues are part of each CDR3.

j_call v_call cdr3_aa
TRBJ2-5 TRBV7-2 CASSSRETQYF
TRBJ2-7 TRBV6-5 CASSSPGQGAVYEQYF
TRBJ2-2 TRBV5-1 CASSRRGAGPNTGELFF
TRBJ2-2 TRBV29-1 CSVGQGGELFF
TRBJ1-2 TRBV5-5 CASSNYRGGGNYGYTF
TRBJ1-1 TRBV10-1 CASSEDTEVGAFF
TRBJ1-2 TRBV28 CASSFGAGSVGYTF
TRBJ2-5 TRBV6-5 CASSYGRETQYF
TRBJ1-3 TRBV9 CASSPTGYGNTIYF
TRBJ2-7 TRBV29-1 CSVVVQGGHEQYF
TRBJ2-3 TRBV7-2 CASSPGTGYTDTQYF
TRBJ2-3 TRBV5-1 CASSVRTGISTDTQYF
TRBJ1-4 TRBV6-4 CASSDRDDEKLFF
TRBJ2-5 TRBV7-8 CASSPGTAQETQYF
TRBJ1-1 TRBV5-4 CASSLARGGKNTEAFF
TRBJ2-7 TRBV9 CASSGQAESSYEQYF
TRBJ2-7 TRBV5-4 CASSLSGDSVTHNF
TRBJ1-1 TRBV19 CASSIAHGQGTEAFF
TRBJ1-1 TRBV10-3 CAIKPTGTLREAFF
TRBJ2-3 TRBV6-4 CASRGLAGGPPNSTDTQYF
TRBJ1-2 TRBV6-5 CASTLGGTSYGYTF
TRBJ2-3 TRBV2 CASSEGGYSTDTQYF
TRBJ2-3 TRBV7-2 CASSFDRGDTQYF
TRBJ2-7 TRBV6-1 CASSPPVGTVGWQYF
TRBJ2-7 TRBV19 CASSLLAGGSYEQYF
TRBJ2-3 TRBV5-1 CASSLAEGAGTDTQYF
TRBJ2-7 TRBV7-8 CASSSRVASPYF
TRBJ1-4 TRBV6-5 CASSSGQVGDEKLFF
TRBJ2-5 TRBV11-1 CASSFYRTQETQYF
TRBJ1-2 TRBV4-3 CASSQDWSVMNYGYTF
TRBJ2-3 TRBV4-2 CASSRGAGTSSTDTQYF
TRBJ2-3 TRBV5-4 CASRPGPSTDTQYF
TRBJ2-5 TRBV18 CASSTQQETQYF
TRBJ1-1 TRBV11-2 CASSLTATEAFF
TRBJ2-7 TRBV11-2 CASSPGGLADHYEQYF
TRBJ1-2 TRBV11-3 CASSPGYGQGPSTF
TRBJ2-1 TRBV7-2 CASSPRTSRRPGNEQFF
TRBJ2-6 TRBV14 CASSQSLAGVGGANVLTF
TRBJ2-7 TRBV5-1 CASSLLANRLNSYEQYF
TRBJ2-2 TRBV11-3 CASSSLRQGPGELFF
TRBJ2-5 TRBV7-2 CASSPPPLETQYF
TRBJ1-2 TRBV11-2 CASSLDRYGYTF
TRBJ2-3 TRBV19 CASSIDQASGADTQYF
TRBJ2-1 TRBV15 CATSRDGGGWGNEQFF
TRBJ2-1 TRBV27 CASSLSGQGTVNEQFF
TRBJ2-1 TRBV10-2 CASSLAGGPNNEQFF
TRBJ2-3 TRBV28 CASSLPSALTDTQYF
TRBJ2-7 TRBV14 CASSRPGLAGGTYEQYF
TRBJ2-6 TRBV7-2 CASSLDPAGANVLTF
TRBJ2-2 TRBV4-3 CASSQDPASGIGELFF
TRBJ1-4 TRBV27 CATRPSGATNEKLFF